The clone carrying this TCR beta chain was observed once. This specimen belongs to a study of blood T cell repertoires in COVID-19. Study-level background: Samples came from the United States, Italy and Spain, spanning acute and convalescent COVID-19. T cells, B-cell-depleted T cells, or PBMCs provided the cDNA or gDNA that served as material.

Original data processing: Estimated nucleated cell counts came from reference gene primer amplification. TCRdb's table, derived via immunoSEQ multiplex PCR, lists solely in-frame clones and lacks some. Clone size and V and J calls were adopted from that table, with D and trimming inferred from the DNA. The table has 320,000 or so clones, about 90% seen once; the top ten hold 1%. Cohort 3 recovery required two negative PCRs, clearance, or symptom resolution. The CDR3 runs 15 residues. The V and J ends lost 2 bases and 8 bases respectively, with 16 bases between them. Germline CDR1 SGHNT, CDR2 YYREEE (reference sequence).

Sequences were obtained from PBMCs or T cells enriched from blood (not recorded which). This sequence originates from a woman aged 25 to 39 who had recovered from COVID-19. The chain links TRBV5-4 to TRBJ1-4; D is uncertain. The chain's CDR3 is CASSFRGTGGEKLFF. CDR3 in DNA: TGTGCCAGCAGCTTTCGGGGAACCGGTGGGGAAAAACTGTTTTTT.